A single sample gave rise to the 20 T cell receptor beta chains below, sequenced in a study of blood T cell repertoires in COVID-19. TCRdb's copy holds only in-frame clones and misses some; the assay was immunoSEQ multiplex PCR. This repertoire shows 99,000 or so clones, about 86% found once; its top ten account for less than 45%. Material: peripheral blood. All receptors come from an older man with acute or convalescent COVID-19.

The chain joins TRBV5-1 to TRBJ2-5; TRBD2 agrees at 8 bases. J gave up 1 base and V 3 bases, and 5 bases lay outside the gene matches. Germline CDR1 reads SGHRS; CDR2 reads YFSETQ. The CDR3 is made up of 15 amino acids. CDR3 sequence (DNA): TGCGCCAGCAGCTCGACCGGGACTAGCCAAGAGACCCAGTACTTC. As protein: CASSSTGTSQETQYF.

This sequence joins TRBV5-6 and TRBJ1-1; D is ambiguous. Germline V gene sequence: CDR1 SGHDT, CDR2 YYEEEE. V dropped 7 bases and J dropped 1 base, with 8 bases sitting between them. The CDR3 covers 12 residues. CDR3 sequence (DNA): TGTGCCAGCCTGCGGCGGAACACTGAAGCTTTCTTT. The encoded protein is CASLRRNTEAFF.

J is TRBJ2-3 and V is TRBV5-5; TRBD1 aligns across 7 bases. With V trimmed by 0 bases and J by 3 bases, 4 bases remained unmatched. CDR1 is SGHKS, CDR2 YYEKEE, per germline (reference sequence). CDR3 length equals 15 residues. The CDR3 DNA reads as TGTGCCAGCAGCTTGGAGACAGGGTGGACAGATACGCAGTATTTT. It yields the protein CASSLETGWTDTQYF.

The CDR3 DNA reads as TGTGCCAGCAGCTTAAGAGGGAACACTGAAGCTTTCTTT. It is translated as CASSLRGNTEAFF. V and J are TRBV7-3 and TRBJ1-1, with no clear D. V gave up 1 base and J gave up 1 base, with 4 bases separating them. CDR1 is SGHTA and CDR2 is FQGTGA in the germline V gene. The CDR3 extends over 13 amino acids.

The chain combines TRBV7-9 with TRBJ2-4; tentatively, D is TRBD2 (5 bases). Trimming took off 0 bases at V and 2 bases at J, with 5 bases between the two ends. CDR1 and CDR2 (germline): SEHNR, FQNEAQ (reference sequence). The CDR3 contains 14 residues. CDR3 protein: CASSLADSKNIQYF. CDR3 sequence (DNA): TGTGCCAGCAGCTTAGCGGACTCCAAAAACATTCAGTACTTC.

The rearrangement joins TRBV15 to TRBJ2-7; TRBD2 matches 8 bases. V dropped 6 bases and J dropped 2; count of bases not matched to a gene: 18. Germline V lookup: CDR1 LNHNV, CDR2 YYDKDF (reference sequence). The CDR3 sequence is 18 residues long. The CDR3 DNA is TGTGCCACCAGAGGTTTGGCTAGCGGGTCCCTAGAAGCCTACGAGCAGTACTTC. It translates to CATRGLASGSLEAYEQYF.

CDR3 in DNA: TGTGCCAGCAAATCCGGGACTAGAGGCGAGCAGTACTTC. Protein: CASKSGTRGEQYF. This rearrangement joins TRBV2 to TRBJ2-7; 8 bases agree with TRBD2. The CDR3 runs 13 residues. Trimming cost V 7 bases and J 6 bases; bases outside gene matches: 8. The V gene's germline CDR1 is SNHLY and CDR2 FYNNEI.

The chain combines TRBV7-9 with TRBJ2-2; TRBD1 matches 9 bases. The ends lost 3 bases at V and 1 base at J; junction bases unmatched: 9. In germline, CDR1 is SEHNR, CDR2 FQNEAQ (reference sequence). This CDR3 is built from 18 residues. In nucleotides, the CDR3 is TGTGCCAGCAGCTTCTCCGGGACAGGGCGCGGGAACACCGGGGAGCTGTTTTTT. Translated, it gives CASSFSGTGRGNTGELFF.

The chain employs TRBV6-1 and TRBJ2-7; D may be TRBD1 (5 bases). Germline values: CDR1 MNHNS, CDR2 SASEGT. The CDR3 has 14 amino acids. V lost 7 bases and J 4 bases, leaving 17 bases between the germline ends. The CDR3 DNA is TGTGCCAGCACCCCAAGGGGTCGTAGGTACGAGCAGTACTTC. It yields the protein CASTPRGRRYEQYF.

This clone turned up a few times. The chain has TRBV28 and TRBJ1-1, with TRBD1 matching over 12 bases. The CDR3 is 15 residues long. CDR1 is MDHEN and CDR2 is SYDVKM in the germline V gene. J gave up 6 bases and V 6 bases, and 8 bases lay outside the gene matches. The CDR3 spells CASRGPGQGAAEAFF. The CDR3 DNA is TGTGCCAGCAGAGGGCCGGGACAGGGGGCGGCTGAAGCTTTCTTT. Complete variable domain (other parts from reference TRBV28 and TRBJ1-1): DVKVTQSSRYLVKRTGEKVFLECVQDMDHENMFWYRQDPGLGLRLIYFSYDVKMKEKGDIPEGYSVSREKKERFSLILESASTNQTSMYLCASRGPGQGAAEAFFGQGTRLTVV.

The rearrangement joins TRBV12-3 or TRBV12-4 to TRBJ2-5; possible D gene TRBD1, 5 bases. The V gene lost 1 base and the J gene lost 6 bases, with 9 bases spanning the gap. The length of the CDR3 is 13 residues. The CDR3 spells CASSLEGPKTQYF. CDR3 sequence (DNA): TGTGCCAGCAGTTTAGAGGGGCCCAAGACCCAGTACTTC.

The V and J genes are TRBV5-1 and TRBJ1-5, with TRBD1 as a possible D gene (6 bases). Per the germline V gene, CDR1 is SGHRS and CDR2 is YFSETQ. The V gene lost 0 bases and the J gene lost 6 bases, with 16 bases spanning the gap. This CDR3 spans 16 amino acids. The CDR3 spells CASSLDRGQFGQPQHF. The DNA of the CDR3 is TGCGCCAGCAGCTTGGATCGTGGACAGTTCGGTCAGCCCCAGCATTTT.

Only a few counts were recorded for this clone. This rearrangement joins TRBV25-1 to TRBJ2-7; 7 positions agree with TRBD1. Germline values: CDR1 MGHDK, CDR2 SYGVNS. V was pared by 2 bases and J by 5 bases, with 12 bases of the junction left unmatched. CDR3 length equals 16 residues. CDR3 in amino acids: CASSEGWGRGYNEQYF. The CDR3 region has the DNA TGTGCCAGCAGTGAAGGTTGGGGCAGGGGGTACAACGAGCAGTACTTC.

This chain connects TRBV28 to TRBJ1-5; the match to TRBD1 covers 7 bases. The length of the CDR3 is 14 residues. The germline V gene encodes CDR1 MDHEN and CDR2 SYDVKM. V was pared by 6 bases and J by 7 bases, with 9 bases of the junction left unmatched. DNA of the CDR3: TGTGCCAGCAGCGGGACAGTAGACGGACAGCCCCAGCATTTT. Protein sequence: CASSGTVDGQPQHF.

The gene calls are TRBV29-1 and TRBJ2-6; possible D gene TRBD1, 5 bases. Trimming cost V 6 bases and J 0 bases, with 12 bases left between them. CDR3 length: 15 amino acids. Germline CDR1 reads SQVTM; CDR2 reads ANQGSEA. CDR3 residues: CSVRTTSSGANVLTF. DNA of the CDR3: TGCAGCGTGAGGACAACGAGCTCTGGGGCCAACGTCCTGACTTTC.

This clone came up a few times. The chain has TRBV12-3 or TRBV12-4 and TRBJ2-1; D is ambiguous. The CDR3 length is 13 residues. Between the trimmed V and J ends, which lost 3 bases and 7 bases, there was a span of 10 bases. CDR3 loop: CASSLFTVNEQFF. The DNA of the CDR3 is TGTGCCAGCAGTTTGTTCACAGTGAATGAGCAGTTCTTC.

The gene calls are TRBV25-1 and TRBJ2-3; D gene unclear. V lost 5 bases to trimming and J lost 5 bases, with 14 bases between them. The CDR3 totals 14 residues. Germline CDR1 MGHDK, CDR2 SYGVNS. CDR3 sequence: CASSLLGSQDTQYF. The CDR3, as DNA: TGTGCCAGCAGTCTCCTCGGGTCTCAAGATACGCAGTATTTT. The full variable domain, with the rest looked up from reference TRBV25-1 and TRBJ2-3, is EADIYQTPRYLVIGTGKKITLECSQTMGHDKMYWYQQDPGMELHLIHYSYGVNSTEKGDLSSESTVSRIRTEHFPLTLESARPSHTSQYLCASSLLGSQDTQYFGPGTRLTVL.

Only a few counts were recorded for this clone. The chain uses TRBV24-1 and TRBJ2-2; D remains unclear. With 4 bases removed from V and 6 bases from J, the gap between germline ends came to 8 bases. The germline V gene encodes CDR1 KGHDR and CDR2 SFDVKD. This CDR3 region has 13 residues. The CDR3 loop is CATSDIYPGELFF. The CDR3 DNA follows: TGTGCCACCAGTGACATCTATCCCGGGGAGCTGTTTTTT.

CDR3 sequence reads: CASSPIAVRAQGTEAFF. In DNA, the CDR3 is TGTGCCAGCAGCCCCATAGCGGTCCGGGCCCAGGGCACTGAAGCTTTCTTT. V and J are TRBV7-2 and TRBJ1-1; a weak D match, TRBD1 (5 bases). V was shortened by 5 bases and J by 4 bases, with 23 bases between the two germline ends. This CDR3 contains 17 residues. Per germline, CDR1 SGHTA and CDR2 FQGNSA.

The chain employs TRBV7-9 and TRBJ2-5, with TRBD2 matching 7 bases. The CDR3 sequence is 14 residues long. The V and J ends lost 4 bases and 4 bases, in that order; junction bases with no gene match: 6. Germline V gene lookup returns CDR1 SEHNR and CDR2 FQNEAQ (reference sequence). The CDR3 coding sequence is TGTGCCAGCAGCTCCCCGGGGGGTGGAGAGACCCAGTACTTC. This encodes CASSSPGGGETQYF.